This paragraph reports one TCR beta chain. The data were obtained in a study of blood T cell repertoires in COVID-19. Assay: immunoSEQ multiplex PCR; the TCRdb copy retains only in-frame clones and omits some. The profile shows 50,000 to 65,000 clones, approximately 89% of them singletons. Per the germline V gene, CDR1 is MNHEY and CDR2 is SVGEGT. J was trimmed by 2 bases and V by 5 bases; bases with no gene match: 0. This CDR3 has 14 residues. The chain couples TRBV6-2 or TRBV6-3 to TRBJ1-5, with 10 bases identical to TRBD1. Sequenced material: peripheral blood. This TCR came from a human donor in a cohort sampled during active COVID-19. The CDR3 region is CASSGTGGNQPQHF. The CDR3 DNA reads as TGTGCCAGCAGTGGGACAGGGGGCAATCAGCCCCAGCATTTT.